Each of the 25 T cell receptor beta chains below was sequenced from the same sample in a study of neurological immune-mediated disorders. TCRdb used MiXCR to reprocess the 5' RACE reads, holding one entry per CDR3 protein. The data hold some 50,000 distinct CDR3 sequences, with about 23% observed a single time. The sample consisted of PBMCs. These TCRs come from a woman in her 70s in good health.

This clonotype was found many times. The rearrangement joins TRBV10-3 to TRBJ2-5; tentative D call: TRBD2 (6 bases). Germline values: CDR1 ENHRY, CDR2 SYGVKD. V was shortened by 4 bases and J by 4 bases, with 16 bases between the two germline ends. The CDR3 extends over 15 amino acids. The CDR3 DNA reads TGTGCCATCAGTGTCTCCGGGAGAGGGCGAGAGACCCAGTACTTC. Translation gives CAISVSGRGRETQYF.

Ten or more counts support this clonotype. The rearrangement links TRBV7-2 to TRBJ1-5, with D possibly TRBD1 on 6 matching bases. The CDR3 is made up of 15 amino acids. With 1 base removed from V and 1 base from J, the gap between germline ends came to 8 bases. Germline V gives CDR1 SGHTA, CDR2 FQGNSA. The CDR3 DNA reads TGTGCCAGCAGCTTAGGGACAGTAAGCAATCAGCCCCAGCATTTT. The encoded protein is CASSLGTVSNQPQHF.

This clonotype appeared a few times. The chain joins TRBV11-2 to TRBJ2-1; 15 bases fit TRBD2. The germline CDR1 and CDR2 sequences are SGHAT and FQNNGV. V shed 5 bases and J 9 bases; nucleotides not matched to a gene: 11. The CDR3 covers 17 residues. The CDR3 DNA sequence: TGTGCCAGCAGCGCACACTCGGGACTAGCGGGGGGCATTGAGCAGTTCTTC. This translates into CASSAHSGLAGGIEQFF.

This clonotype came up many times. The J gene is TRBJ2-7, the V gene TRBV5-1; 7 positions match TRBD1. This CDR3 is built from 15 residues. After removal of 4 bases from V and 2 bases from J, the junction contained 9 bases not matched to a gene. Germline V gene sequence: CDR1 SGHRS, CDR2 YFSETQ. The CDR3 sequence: CASSKERDSPYEQYF. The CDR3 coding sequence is TGCGCCAGCAGCAAAGAACGGGACAGCCCCTACGAGCAGTACTTC.

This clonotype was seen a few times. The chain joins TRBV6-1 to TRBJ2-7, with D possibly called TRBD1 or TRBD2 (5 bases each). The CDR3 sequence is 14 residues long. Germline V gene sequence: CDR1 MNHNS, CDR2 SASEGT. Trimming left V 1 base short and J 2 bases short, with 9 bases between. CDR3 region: CASSEVGVTYEQYF. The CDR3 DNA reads TGTGCCAGCAGTGAAGTGGGGGTTACCTACGAGCAGTACTTC.

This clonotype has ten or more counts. The CDR3 is CASSLEGRSREQYF. The CDR3 DNA is TGCGCCAGCAGCTTGGAGGGCAGGTCTCGCGAGCAGTACTTC. This chain uses TRBV5-1 with TRBJ2-7; no definite D call. Per the germline V gene, CDR1 is SGHRS and CDR2 is YFSETQ. The CDR3 is 14 amino acids. The V and J ends lost 0 bases and 6 bases respectively, with 13 bases between them.

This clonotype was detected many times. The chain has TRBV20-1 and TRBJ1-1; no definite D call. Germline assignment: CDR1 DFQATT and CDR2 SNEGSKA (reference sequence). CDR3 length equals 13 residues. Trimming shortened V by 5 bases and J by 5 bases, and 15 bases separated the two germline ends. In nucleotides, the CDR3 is TGCAGTGCTCCTTCCCACCCTAAGACTGAAGCTTTCTTT. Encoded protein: CSAPSHPKTEAFF.

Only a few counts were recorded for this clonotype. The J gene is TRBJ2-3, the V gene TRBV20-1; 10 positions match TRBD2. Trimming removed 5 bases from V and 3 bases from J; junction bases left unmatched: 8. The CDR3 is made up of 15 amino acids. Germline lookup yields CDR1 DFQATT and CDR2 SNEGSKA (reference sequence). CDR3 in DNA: TGCAGTGCTCCTCTAGCGGGGGCTATAACAGATACGCAGTATTTT. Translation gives CSAPLAGAITDTQYF.

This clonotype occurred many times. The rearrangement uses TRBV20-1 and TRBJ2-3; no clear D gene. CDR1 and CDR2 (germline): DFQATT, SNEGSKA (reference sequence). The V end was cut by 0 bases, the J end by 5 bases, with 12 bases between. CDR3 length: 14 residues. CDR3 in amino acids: CSARDPRFVDTQYF. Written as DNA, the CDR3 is TGCAGTGCTAGAGACCCTCGATTTGTAGATACGCAGTATTTT.

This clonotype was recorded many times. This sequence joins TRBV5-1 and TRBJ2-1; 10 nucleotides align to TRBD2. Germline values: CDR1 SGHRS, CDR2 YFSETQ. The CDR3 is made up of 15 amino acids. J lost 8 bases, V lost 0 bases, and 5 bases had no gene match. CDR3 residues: CASSLGASGSDEQFF. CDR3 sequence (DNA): TGCGCCAGCAGCTTGGGGGCTAGCGGGAGTGATGAGCAGTTCTTC.

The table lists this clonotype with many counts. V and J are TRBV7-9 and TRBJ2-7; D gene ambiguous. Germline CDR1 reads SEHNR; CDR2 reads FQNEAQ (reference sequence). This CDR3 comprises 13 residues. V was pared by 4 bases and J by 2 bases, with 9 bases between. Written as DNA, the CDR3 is TGTGCCAGCAGCTCCAAGGGCACCTACGAGCAGTACTTC. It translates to CASSSKGTYEQYF.

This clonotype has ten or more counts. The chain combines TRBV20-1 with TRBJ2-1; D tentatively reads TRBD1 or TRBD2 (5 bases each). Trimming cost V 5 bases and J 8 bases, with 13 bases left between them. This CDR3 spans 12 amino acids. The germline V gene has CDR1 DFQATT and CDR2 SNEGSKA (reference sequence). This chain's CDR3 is CSARRGDDEQFF. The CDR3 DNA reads TGCAGTGCTCGCCGAGGGGACGATGAGCAGTTCTTC.

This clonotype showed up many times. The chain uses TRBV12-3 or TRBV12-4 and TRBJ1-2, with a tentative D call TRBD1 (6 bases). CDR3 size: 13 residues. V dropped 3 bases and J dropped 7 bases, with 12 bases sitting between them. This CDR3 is CASSFGQRAGYTF. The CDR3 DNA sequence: TGTGCCAGCAGTTTCGGACAGCGAGCTGGCTACACCTTC.

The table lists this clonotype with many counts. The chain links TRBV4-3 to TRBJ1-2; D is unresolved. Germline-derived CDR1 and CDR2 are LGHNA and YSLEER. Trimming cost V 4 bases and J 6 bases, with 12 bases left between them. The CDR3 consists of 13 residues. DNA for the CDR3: TGCGCCAGCAGCCCTACCCCGGGTGATGGCTACACCTTC. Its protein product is CASSPTPGDGYTF.

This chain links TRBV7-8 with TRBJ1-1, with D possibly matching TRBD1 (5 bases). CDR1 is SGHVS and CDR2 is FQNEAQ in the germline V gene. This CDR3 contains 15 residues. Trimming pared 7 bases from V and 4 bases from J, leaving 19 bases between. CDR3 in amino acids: CASTFLGARGTEAFF. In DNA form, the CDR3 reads TGTGCCAGCACCTTTTTAGGGGCTAGGGGCACTGAAGCTTTCTTT.

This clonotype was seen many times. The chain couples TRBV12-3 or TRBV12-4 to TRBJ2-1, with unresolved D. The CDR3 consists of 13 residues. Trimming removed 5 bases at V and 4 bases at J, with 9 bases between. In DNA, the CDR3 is TGTGCCAGCAGTCTTTCGGTATACAATGAGCAGTTCTTC. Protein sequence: CASSLSVYNEQFF.

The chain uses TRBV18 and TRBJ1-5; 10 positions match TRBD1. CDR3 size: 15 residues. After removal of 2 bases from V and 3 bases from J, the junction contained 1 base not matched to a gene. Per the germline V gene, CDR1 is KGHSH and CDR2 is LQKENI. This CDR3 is CASSPGTGANQPQHF. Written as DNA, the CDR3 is TGTGCCAGCTCACCAGGGACAGGGGCCAATCAGCCCCAGCATTTT.

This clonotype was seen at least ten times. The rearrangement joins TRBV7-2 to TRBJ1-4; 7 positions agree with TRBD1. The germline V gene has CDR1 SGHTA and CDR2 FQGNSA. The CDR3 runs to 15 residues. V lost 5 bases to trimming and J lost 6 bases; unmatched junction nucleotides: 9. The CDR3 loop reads CASSHRTGLDEKLFF. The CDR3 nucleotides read TGTGCCAGCAGCCATCGGACAGGCTTGGATGAAAAACTGTTTTTT.

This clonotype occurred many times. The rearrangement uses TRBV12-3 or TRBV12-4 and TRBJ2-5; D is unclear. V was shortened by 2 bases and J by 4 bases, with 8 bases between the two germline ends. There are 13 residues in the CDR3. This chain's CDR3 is CASSLRRGETQYF. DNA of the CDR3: TGTGCCAGCAGTTTACGTCGCGGAGAGACCCAGTACTTC.

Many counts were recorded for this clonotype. The CDR3 coding sequence is TGTGCCAGCAGCTCCCAGGGGTATGGCTACACCTTC. This gives the protein CASSSQGYGYTF. The rearrangement uses TRBV7-2 and TRBJ1-2, with D possibly TRBD1 on 6 matching bases. The CDR3 totals 12 residues. Germline loops: CDR1 SGHTA, CDR2 FQGNSA. V gave up 4 bases and J gave up 5 bases, with 8 bases separating them.

CDR3 nucleotide sequence: TGTGCCAGCTCTTATGCAAAAGATACGCAGTATTTT. As protein: CASSYAKDTQYF. The J gene is TRBJ2-3, the V gene TRBV3-1; no reliable D call. V gave up 8 bases and J gave up 5 bases, with 11 bases separating them. The CDR3 consists of 12 residues. The germline gives CDR1 LGHDT, CDR2 YNNKEL (reference sequence).

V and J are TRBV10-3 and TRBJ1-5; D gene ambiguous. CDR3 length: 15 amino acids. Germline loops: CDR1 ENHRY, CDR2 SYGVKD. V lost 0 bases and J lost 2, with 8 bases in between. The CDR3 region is CAISESTQGNQPQHF. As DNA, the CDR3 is TGTGCCATCAGTGAGTCGACTCAAGGCAATCAGCCCCAGCATTTT.

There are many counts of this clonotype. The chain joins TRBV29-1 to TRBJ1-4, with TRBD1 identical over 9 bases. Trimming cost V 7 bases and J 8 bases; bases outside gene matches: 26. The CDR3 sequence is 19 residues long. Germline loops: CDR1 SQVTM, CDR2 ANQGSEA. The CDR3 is CSARGQMGQGPTRGEKLFF. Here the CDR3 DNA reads TGCAGCGCCCGGGGCCAGATGGGACAGGGCCCCACTCGAGGGGAAAAACTGTTTTTT.

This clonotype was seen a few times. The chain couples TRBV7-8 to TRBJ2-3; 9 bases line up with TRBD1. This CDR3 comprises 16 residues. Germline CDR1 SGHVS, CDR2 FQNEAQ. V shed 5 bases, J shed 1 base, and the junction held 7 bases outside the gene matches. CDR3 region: CASSTPDRGGTDTQYF. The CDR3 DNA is TGTGCCAGCAGCACACCGGACAGGGGCGGCACAGATACGCAGTATTTT.

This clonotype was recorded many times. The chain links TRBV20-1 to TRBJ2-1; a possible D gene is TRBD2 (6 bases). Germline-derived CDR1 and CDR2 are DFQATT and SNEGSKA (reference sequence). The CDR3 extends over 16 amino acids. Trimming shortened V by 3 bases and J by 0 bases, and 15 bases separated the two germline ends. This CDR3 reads CSASSLTGDSYNEQFF. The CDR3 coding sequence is TGCAGTGCTAGTAGTTTGACGGGAGACTCCTACAATGAGCAGTTCTTC.